The 17 T cell receptor beta chains in this list originate from one sample, sequenced in a study of cytomegalovirus exposure and HLA in healthy donors. TCRdb's table, derived via immunoSEQ multiplex PCR, lists solely in-frame clones and lacks some. Seen here are 98,000 or so clones, over 75% observed once, and the top ten hold around 3%. Sequencing was carried out using PBMCs. All receptors come from a woman between 18 and 29 years old in good health and CMV-seronegative.

In its sample, this clone was seen once. The V and J genes are TRBV7-9 and TRBJ2-3; D not resolved. From germline, CDR1 is SEHNR and CDR2 FQNEAQ (reference sequence). The V end was cut by 1 base, the J end by 4 bases, with 9 bases between. This CDR3 is built from 14 residues. The CDR3 bases are TGTGCCAGCAGCTTAGAGTACAGCCCAGATACGCAGTATTTT. Protein sequence: CASSLEYSPDTQYF.

This chain joins TRBV6-1 and TRBJ1-5; D is ambiguous. Germline loops: CDR1 MNHNS, CDR2 SASEGT. This CDR3 spans 14 amino acids. Trimming took 6 bases from V and 3 from J, leaving 12 bases between them. CDR3 bases: TGTGCCAGCAGAGAATGGGCGTACAATCAGCCCCAGCATTTT. Protein: CASREWAYNQPQHF.

Turning to this clone: The identical CDR3 is also encoded by other nucleotide sequences in the sample. CDR3 in amino acids: CASSVGTGDQPQHF. The DNA for the CDR3 is TGTGCCAGCAGCGTCGGGACAGGGGATCAGCCCCAGCATTTT. The V call is TRBV9, the J call TRBJ1-5; TRBD1 agrees at 10 bases. Germline values: CDR1 SGDLS, CDR2 YYNGEE. There are 14 residues in the CDR3. With 2 bases clipped from V and 5 bases from J, the junction kept 1 base outside the gene matches.

The chain has TRBV9 and TRBJ1-2; the D gene is possibly TRBD1 (6 bases). Germline V lookup: CDR1 SGDLS, CDR2 YYNGEE. The V and J ends lost 4 bases and 5 bases respectively, with 21 bases between them. CDR3 size: 16 residues. The CDR3 DNA is TGTGCCAGCAGCCAGAACCGGGACATCACCGAATATGGCTACACCTTC. Translation gives CASSQNRDITEYGYTF.

This sequence joins TRBV25-1 and TRBJ2-1; tentative D call: TRBD1 (7 bases). The CDR3 runs to 13 residues. V shed 5 bases and J shed 9 bases, with 14 bases lying between them. Germline V gene sequence: CDR1 MGHDK, CDR2 SYGVNS. This CDR3 is CASSWQGDSEQFF. The CDR3 DNA sequence: TGTGCCAGCAGTTGGCAGGGGGACTCTGAGCAGTTCTTC.

The chain couples TRBV19 to TRBJ1-1; TRBD1 might be the D (6 bases). Germline V gene data show CDR1 as LNHDA and CDR2 as SQIVND (reference sequence). The CDR3 runs 13 residues. V was cut by 3 bases and J by 1 base, with 6 bases left in between. The CDR3 nucleotides are TGTGCCAGTAGTATGACAGGGAACACTGAAGCTTTCTTT. Translated, it gives CASSMTGNTEAFF.

This chain connects TRBV11-2 to TRBJ2-1; 7 nucleotides match TRBD2. This CDR3 has 16 amino acids. The V and J ends lost 5 bases and 0 bases, in that order; junction bases with no gene match: 7. The V gene's germline CDR1 is SGHAT and CDR2 FQNNGV. CDR3 amino acids: CASSTKAGSSYNEQFF. The DNA of the CDR3 is TGTGCCAGCAGCACAAAAGCGGGGAGCTCCTACAATGAGCAGTTCTTC.

The chain has TRBV5-1 and TRBJ1-5; D is unresolved. This CDR3 has 14 amino acids. V lost 0 bases, J lost 7 bases, and 11 bases lay in between. Germline CDR1 and CDR2: SGHRS and YFSETQ. Here the CDR3 DNA reads TGCGCCAGCAGCTTGGGCGGGCCGGGACAGCCCCAGCATTTT. Its translation is CASSLGGPGQPQHF.

The chain recombines TRBV19 with TRBJ1-3, with TRBD1 as a possible D gene (6 bases). Germline V lookup: CDR1 LNHDA, CDR2 SQIVND (reference sequence). The ends were cut back, 8 bases at V and 0 bases at J, with 11 bases in the middle. CDR3 length: 14 residues. CDR3 protein: CASSGTTSGNTIYF. The DNA of the CDR3 is TGTGCCAGTTCCGGGACAACCTCTGGAAACACCATATATTTT.

This clone was seen once. The V and J genes are TRBV7-9 and TRBJ2-5; D not certain. With 1 base removed from V and 4 bases from J, the gap between germline ends came to 13 bases. The CDR3 runs to 15 residues. The germline CDR1 and CDR2 sequences are SEHNR and FQNEAQ (reference sequence). CDR3 nucleotide sequence: TGTGCCAGCAGCTTAGGGCCCAGGCTTGTAGAGACCCAGTACTTC. It codes for CASSLGPRLVETQYF.

The table lists this clone with a few counts. The chain recombines TRBV7-6 with TRBJ1-5; 7 nucleotides align to TRBD1. V was clipped by 1 base and J by 4 bases; unmatched bases: 1. The V gene's germline CDR1 is SGHVS and CDR2 FNYEAQ. The CDR3 extends over 14 amino acids. The CDR3 region is CASSLGTGNQPQHF. CDR3 bases: TGTGCCAGCAGCTTAGGGACAGGAAATCAGCCCCAGCATTTT.

The CDR3 region is CASSFRGHRSSNQPQHF. The CDR3 DNA reads as TGTGCCAGCAGCTTTAGGGGGCATCGATCGAGCAATCAGCCCCAGCATTTT. The chain carries TRBV5-6 and TRBJ1-5, with 7 bases fitting TRBD1. The CDR3 runs to 17 residues. With 2 bases clipped from V and 1 base from J, the junction kept 9 bases outside the gene matches. Looked up from germline, CDR1 is SGHDT and CDR2 is YYEEEE.

The V and J genes are TRBV7-8 and TRBJ2-3, with D maybe TRBD1 (5 bases). V dropped 1 base and J dropped 3 bases, with 14 bases sitting between them. The CDR3 runs 16 residues. Germline V gene sequence: CDR1 SGHVS, CDR2 FQNEAQ. The CDR3 DNA reads as TGTGCCAGCAGCTTAGATCCGAACCCAGGGACAGATACGCAGTATTTT. Its translation: CASSLDPNPGTDTQYF.

The chain recombines TRBV19 with TRBJ2-2, with D maybe TRBD2 (7 bases). The germline V and J ends were trimmed by 5 bases and 5 bases, with 18 bases remaining between them. In germline, CDR1 is LNHDA, CDR2 SQIVND (reference sequence). The CDR3 runs 16 residues. The CDR3 nucleotides read TGTGCCAGTAGTTTAACAAGGGGGGGGCAAACCGGGGAGCTGTTTTTT. Translating it yields CASSLTRGGQTGELFF. The whole variable domain, remainder taken from reference TRBV19 and TRBJ2-2, is DGGITQSPKYLFRKEGQNVTLSCEQNLNHDAMYWYRQDPGQGLRLIYYSQIVNDFQKGDIAEGYSVSREKKESFPLTVTSAQKNPTAFYLCASSLTRGGQTGELFFGEGSRLTVL.

This clone was seen a single time. V and J are TRBV5-1 and TRBJ2-2, with TRBD1 identical over 10 bases. CDR3 length equals 21 residues. Germline CDR1 and CDR2: SGHRS and YFSETQ. V dropped 0 bases and J dropped 3; count of bases not matched to a gene: 17. CDR3 in amino acids: CASSLVPHILTGGLDTGELFF. Here the CDR3 DNA reads TGCGCCAGCAGCTTGGTCCCCCACATTTTGACAGGGGGCCTCGACACCGGGGAGCTGTTTTTT.

This clone is a singleton in its sample. This rearrangement joins TRBV7-9 to TRBJ2-1; TRBD2 matches 8 bases. The J segment lost 3 bases and the V segment lost 0 bases, leaving 1 base of the junction unmatched. The CDR3 length is 15 residues. From germline, CDR1 is SEHNR and CDR2 FQNEAQ (reference sequence). For the CDR3, the DNA is TGTGCCAGCAGCTTAGCGCGGGGGGTCTACAATGAGCAGTTCTTC. This gives the protein CASSLARGVYNEQFF.

This rearrangement joins TRBV14 to TRBJ2-3, with a weak D call TRBD1 (5 bases). CDR1 SGHDN and CDR2 FVKESK come from the germline V gene. Trimming stripped 2 bases from V and 3 bases from J, with 21 bases between. The CDR3 sequence is 18 residues long. CDR3 nucleotides: TGTGCCAGCAGCCAAACCCTACCCAAGGGGCCTAGGACAGATACGCAGTATTTT. It codes for CASSQTLPKGPRTDTQYF.